This TCR beta chain stems from a study of T cell responses to AZD1222 COVID-19 vaccine. Some clones are missing from TCRdb's copy, which holds only in-frame ones; the method was immunoSEQ multiplex PCR. In the table there are about 130,000 clones, roughly 87% of which are singletons. V was shortened by 0 bases and J by 1 base, with 8 bases between the two germline ends. In germline, CDR1 is MNHEY, CDR2 SVGAGI. The CDR3 is 15 amino acids. On this clone itself: What it binds is unknown.

Whole-study results and caveats: Compared with day 0, the breadth and depth of the Spike-specific TCR repertoire rose significantly after two doses of AZD1222. CD4 TCRs associated with vaccination spanned spike, dominating at 160-218 and 743-854.

The sequences come from peripheral blood, collected on day 0 of MenACWY control vaccination. The sequence derives from an adult in good health. The rearrangement links TRBV6-5 to TRBJ2-3; either TRBD1 or TRBD2 may supply D (5 bases each). The CDR3 spells CASSYSGDGTDTQYF. DNA of the CDR3: TGTGCCAGCAGTTACTCAGGGGACGGCACAGATACGCAGTATTTT.